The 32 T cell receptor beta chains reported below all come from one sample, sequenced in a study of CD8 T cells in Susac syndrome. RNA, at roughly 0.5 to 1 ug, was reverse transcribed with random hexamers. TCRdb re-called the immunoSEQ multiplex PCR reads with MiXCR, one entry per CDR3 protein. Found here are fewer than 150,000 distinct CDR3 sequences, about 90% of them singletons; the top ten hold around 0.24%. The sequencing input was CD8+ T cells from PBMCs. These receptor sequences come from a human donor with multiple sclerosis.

The CDR3 sequence: CASSSRLFTNTEAFF. The DNA for the CDR3 is TGTGCCAGCAGCTCCCGTCTGTTCACGAACACTGAAGCTTTCTTT. V usage is TRBV3-1 and J usage is TRBJ1-1; D gene ambiguous. The CDR3 covers 15 residues. Germline V gives CDR1 LGHDT, CDR2 YNNKEL (reference sequence). Trimming took 5 bases from V and 1 from J, leaving 14 bases between them.

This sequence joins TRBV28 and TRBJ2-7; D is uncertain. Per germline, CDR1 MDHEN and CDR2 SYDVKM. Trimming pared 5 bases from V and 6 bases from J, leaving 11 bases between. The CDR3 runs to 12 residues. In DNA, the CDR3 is TGTGCCAGCAGTCCCAACATCGGCGAGCAGTACTTC. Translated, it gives CASSPNIGEQYF.

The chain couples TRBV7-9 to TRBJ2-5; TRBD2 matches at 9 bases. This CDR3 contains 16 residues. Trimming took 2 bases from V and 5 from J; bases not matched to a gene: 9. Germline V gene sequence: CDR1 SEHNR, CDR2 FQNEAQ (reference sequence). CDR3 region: CASSLIGAGGPETQYF. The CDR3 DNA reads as TGTGCCAGCAGCTTAATTGGGGCGGGAGGGCCGGAGACCCAGTACTTC.

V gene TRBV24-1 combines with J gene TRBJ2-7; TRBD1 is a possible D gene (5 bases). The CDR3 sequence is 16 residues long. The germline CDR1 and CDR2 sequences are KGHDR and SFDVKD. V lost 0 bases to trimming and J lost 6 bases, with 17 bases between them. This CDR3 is CATSDLGAGNFAEQYF. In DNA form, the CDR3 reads TGTGCCACCAGTGATTTGGGGGCTGGAAACTTCGCCGAGCAGTACTTC.

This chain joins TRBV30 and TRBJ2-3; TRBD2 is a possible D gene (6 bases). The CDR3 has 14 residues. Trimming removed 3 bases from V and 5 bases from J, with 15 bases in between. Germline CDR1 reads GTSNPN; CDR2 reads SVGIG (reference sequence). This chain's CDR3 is CAWRGERVLDTQYF. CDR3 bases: TGTGCCTGGAGAGGCGAGCGGGTGTTAGATACGCAGTATTTT.

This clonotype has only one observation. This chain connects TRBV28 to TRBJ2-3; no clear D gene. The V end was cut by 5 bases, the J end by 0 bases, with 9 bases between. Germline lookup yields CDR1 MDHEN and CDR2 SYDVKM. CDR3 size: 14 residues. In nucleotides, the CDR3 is TGTGCCAGCAGTGCGGTGGGGAGCACAGATACGCAGTATTTT. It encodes CASSAVGSTDTQYF.

CDR3 protein: CASSHGIGHEQYF. The CDR3, as DNA: TGTGCCAGCAGTCACGGGATCGGACACGAGCAGTACTTC. V and J are TRBV27 and TRBJ2-7; a possible D gene is TRBD2 (5 bases). The V gene lost 5 bases and the J gene lost 5 bases, with 13 bases spanning the gap. The CDR3 is 13 amino acids. The V gene's germline CDR1 is MNHEY and CDR2 SMNVEV (reference sequence).

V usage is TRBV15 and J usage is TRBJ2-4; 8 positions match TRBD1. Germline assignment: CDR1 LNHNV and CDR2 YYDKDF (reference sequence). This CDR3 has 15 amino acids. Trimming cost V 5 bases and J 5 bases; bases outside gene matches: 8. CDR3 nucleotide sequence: TGTGCCACCAGCTCTTACCCGGGACAGGAAAACATTCAGTACTTC. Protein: CATSSYPGQENIQYF.

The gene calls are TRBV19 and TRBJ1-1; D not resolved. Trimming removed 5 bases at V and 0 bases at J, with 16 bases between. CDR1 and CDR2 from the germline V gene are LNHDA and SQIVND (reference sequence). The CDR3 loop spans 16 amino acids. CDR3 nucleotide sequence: TGTGCCAGTAGTCCCGAGGCTGGACGTGTGAACACTGAAGCTTTCTTT. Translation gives CASSPEAGRVNTEAFF. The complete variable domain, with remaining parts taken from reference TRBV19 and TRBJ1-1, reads DGGITQSPKYLFRKEGQNVTLSCEQNLNHDAMYWYRQDPGQGLRLIYYSQIVNDFQKGDIAEGYSVSREKKESFPLTVTSAQKNPTAFYLCASSPEAGRVNTEAFFGQGTRLTVV.

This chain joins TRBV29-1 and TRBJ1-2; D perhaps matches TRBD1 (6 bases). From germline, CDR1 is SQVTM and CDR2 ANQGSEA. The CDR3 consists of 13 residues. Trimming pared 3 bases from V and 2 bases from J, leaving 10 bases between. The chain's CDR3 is CSVDPGANYGYTF. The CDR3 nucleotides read TGCAGCGTTGATCCGGGGGCAAACTATGGCTACACCTTC.

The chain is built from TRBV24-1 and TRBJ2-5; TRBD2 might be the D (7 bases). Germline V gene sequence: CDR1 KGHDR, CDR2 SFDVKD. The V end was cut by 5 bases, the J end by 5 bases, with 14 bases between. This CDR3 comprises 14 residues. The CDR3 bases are TGTGCCACCAGTGGGGCGGGGGCTCTGGAGACCCAGTACTTC. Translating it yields CATSGAGALETQYF.

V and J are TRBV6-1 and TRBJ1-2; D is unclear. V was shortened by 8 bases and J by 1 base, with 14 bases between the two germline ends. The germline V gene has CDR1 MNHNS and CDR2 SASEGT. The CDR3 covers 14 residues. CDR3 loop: CASEQGLLNYGYTF. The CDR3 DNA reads TGTGCCAGCGAGCAAGGGTTGCTTAACTATGGCTACACCTTC.

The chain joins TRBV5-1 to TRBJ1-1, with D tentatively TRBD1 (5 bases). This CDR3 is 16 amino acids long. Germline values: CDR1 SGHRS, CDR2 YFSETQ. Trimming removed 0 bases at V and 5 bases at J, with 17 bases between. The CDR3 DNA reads TGCGCCAGCAGCTTGGCTGTGCGGGGGGTCGAAACTGAAGCTTTCTTT. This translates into CASSLAVRGVETEAFF.

CDR3 amino acids: CATSGVPGTPNTGELFF. CDR3 nucleotides: TGTGCCACCAGCGGAGTCCCCGGGACGCCGAACACCGGGGAGCTGTTTTTT. The chain recombines TRBV15 with TRBJ2-2; the D call may be TRBD1 or TRBD2 (5 bases each). Germline loops: CDR1 LNHNV, CDR2 YYDKDF (reference sequence). CDR3 length equals 17 residues. With 5 bases removed from V and 0 bases from J, the gap between germline ends came to 16 bases.

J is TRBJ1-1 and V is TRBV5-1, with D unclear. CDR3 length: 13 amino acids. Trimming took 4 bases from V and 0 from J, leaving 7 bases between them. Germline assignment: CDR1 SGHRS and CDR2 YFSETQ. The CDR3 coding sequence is TGCGCCAGCAGCCACCGTCTGAACACTGAAGCTTTCTTT. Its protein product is CASSHRLNTEAFF.

CDR3 sequence reads: CASSIGSWAEAFF. The CDR3 nucleotides are TGTGCCAGTAGTATAGGGTCTTGGGCTGAAGCTTTCTTT. The gene calls are TRBV19 and TRBJ1-1, with D uncertain. There are 13 residues in the CDR3. With 1 base removed from V and 6 bases from J, the gap between germline ends came to 9 bases. Germline V gene sequence: CDR1 LNHDA, CDR2 SQIVND (reference sequence).

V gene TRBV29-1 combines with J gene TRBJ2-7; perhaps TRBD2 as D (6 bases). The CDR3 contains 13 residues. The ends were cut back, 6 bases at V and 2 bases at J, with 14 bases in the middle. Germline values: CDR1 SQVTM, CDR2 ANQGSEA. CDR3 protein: CSVATRIAYEQYF. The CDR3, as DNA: TGCAGCGTGGCGACTAGGATTGCCTACGAGCAGTACTTC.

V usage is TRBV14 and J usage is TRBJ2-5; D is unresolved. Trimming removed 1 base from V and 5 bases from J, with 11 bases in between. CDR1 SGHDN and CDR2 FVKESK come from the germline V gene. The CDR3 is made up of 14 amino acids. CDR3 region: CASSQVQEFETQYF. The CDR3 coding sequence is TGTGCCAGCAGCCAAGTGCAAGAGTTCGAGACCCAGTACTTC.

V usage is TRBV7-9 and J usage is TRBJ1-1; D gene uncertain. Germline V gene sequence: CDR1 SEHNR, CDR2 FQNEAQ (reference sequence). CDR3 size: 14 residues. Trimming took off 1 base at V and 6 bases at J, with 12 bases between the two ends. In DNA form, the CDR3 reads TGTGCCAGCAGCTTAGGTCTAGTGAGCGCTGAAGCTTTCTTT. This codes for CASSLGLVSAEAFF.

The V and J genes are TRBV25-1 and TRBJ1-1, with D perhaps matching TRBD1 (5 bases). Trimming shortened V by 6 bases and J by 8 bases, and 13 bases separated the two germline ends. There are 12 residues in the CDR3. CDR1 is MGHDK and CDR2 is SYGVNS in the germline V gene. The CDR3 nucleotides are TGTGCCAGCAGGCCGAGGGGAGAAGAAGCTTTCTTT. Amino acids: CASRPRGEEAFF.

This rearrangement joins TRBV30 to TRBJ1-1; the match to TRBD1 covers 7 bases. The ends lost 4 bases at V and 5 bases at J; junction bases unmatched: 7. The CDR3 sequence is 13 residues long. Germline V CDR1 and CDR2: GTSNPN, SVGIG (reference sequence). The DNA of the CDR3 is TGTGCCTGGAATCCGACAGGGCTAACTGAAGCTTTCTTT. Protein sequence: CAWNPTGLTEAFF.

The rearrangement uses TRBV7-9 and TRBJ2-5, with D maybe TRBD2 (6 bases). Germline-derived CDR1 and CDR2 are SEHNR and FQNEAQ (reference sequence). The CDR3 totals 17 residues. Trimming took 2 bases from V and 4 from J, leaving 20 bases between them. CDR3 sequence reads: CASSLTGRPEPRETQYF. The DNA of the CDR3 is TGTGCCAGCAGCTTAACCGGGAGACCCGAGCCCCGAGAGACCCAGTACTTC.

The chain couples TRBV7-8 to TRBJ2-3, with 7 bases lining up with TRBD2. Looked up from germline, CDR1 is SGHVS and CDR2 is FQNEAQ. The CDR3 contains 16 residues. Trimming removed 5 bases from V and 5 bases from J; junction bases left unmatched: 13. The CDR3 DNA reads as TGTGCCAGCAGCCCTCAAGCGGGGTGGTCACAAGATACGCAGTATTTT. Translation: CASSPQAGWSQDTQYF. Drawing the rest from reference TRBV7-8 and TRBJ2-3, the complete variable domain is GAGVSQSPRYKVAKRGQDVALRCDPISGHVSLFWYQQALGQGPEFLTYFQNEAQLDKSGLPSDRFFAERPEGSVSTLKIQRTQQEDSAVYLCASSPQAGWSQDTQYFGPGTRLTVL.

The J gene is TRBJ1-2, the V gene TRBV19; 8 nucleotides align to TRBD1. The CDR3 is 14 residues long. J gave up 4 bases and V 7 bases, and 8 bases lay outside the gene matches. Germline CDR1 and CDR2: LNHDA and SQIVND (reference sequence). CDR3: CASIPPGQGYGYTF. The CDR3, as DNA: TGTGCCAGTATCCCCCCCGGACAGGGCTATGGCTACACCTTC.

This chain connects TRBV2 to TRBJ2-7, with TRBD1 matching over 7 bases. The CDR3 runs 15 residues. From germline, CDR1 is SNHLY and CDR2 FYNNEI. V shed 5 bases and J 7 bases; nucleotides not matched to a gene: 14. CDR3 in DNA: TGTGCCAGCAGTCCCATCGGGACAGAAGGCCTGGAGCAGTACTTC. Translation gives CASSPIGTEGLEQYF. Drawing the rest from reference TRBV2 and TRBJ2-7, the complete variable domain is EPEVTQTPSHQVTQMGQEVILRCVPISNHLYFYWYRQILGQKVEFLVSFYNNEISEKSEIFDDQFSVERPDGSNFTLKIRSTKLEDSAMYFCASSPIGTEGLEQYFGPGTRLTVT.

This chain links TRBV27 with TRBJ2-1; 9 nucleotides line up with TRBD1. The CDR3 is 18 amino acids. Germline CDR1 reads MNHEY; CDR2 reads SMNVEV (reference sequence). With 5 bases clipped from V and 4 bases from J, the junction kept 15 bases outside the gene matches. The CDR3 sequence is CASSTLGTGTGTYNEQFF. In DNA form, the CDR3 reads TGTGCCAGCAGTACCCTTGGGACCGGGACAGGGACGTACAATGAGCAGTTCTTC.

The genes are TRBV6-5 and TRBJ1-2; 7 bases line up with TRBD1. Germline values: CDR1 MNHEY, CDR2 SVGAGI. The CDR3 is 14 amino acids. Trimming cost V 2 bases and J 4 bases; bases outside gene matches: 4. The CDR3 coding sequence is TGTGCCAGCAGTTACGACAGGGTCGCCTATGGCTACACCTTC. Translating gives CASSYDRVAYGYTF.

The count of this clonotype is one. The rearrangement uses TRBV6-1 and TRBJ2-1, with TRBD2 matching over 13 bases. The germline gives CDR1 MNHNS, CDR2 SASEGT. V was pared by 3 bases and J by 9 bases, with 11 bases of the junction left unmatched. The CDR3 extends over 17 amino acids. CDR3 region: CASSDGLGLAGLVEQFF. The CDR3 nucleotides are TGTGCCAGCAGTGACGGTCTGGGACTAGCGGGACTTGTTGAGCAGTTCTTC.

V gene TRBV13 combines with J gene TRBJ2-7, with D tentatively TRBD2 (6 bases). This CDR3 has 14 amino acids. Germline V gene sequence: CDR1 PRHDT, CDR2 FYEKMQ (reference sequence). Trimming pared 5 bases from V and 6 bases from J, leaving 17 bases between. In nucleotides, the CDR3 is TGTGCCAGCAGCGAGGAGGAGGGGCACCCCGAGCAGTACTTC. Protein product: CASSEEEGHPEQYF.

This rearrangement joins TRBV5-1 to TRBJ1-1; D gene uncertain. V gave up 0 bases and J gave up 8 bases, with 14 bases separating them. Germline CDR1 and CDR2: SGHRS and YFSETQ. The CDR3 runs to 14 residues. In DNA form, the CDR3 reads TGCGCCAGCAGCTTGGCAGTCAGTACCTCAGAAGCTTTCTTT. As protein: CASSLAVSTSEAFF.

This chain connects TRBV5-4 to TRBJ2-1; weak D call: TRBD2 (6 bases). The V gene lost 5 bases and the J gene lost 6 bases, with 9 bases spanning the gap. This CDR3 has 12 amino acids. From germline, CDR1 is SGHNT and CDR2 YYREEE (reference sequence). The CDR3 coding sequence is TGTGCCAGCAGACGTAGCGGCAATGAGCAGTTCTTC. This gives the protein CASRRSGNEQFF.

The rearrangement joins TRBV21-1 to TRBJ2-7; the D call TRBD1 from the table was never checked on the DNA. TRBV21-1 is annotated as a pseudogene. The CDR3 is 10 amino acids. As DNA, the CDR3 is TGTGCCAGGGGGGGATACGAGCAGTACTTC. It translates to CARGGYEQYF.